What follows are 15 T cell receptor beta chains derived from one specimen sequenced in a study of blood T cells in healthy people across ages. Primed by a sample-barcoded 5' primer and a J-beta primer mix, a second PCR proceeded for 7 to 11 cycles. Via MiXCR, TCRdb re-called the 5' RACE reads, giving one row per CDR3 protein. The table records 1.5 million to 2 million distinct CDR3 sequences, 28% of them present only once. The material sequenced was blood. All receptors derive from a woman in her thirties in good health.

Of note for this clonotype: Given a much more abundant clone one base away, this may be a read error. The chain recombines TRBV29-1 with TRBJ1-2; TRBD1 might be the D (5 bases). The CDR3 is 15 residues long. CDR1 and CDR2 (germline): SQVTM, ANQGSEA. V dropped 0 bases and J dropped 0 bases, with 11 bases sitting between them. This CDR3 reads CSVEDLGAANYGYTF. In DNA form, the CDR3 reads TGCAGCGTTGAAGATCTAGGGGCAGCTAACTATGGCTACACCTTC.

Only a few counts were recorded for this clonotype. The chain carries TRBV7-6 and TRBJ2-1, with TRBD2 identical over 11 bases. The V segment lost 5 bases and the J segment 2 bases; nucleotides outside the gene matches: 5. The CDR3 has 16 amino acids. CDR1 is SGHVS and CDR2 is FNYEAQ in the germline V gene. The CDR3 nucleotides read TGTGCCAGCAGCGAGGCTAGCGGGAGGACCTACAATGAGCAGTTCTTC. Its translation is CASSEASGRTYNEQFF.

This clonotype came up many times. The chain joins TRBV20-1 to TRBJ2-5; 11 bases are shared with TRBD2. The CDR3 covers 18 residues. After removal of 3 bases from V and 2 bases from J, the junction contained 14 bases not matched to a gene. CDR1 and CDR2 from the germline V gene are DFQATT and SNEGSKA (reference sequence). The chain's CDR3 is CSARDGALLAGGQETQYF. In DNA, the CDR3 is TGCAGTGCTAGGGACGGCGCACTATTAGCGGGGGGGCAAGAGACCCAGTACTTC.

This clonotype occurred a few times. This chain connects TRBV3-1 to TRBJ2-5, with 12 bases aligning to TRBD2. Germline CDR1 LGHDT, CDR2 YNNKEL (reference sequence). CDR3 length equals 18 residues. The V segment lost 1 base and the J segment 5 bases; nucleotides outside the gene matches: 11. The CDR3 nucleotides are TGTGCCAGCAGCCAAGTTCTAGCGGGGGGGCCAATCCAGGAGACCCAGTACTTC. It yields the protein CASSQVLAGGPIQETQYF.

A remark on this clonotype: Being one base from a much bigger clone, this may be a read error. This chain joins TRBV2 and TRBJ2-7; D is tentatively TRBD1 or TRBD2 (5 bases each). CDR3 size: 14 residues. Trimming removed 7 bases from V and 6 bases from J, with 19 bases in between. CDR1 and CDR2 (germline): SNHLY, FYNNEI. The CDR3, as DNA: TGTGCCAGCACTCTGCTTTGGGGGTTGCGCGAGCAGTACTTC. Translating gives CASTLLWGLREQYF.

CDR3 in DNA: TGTGCCAGCAGCATAGGGGGTAGCTCCTACAATGAGCAGTTCTTC. It is translated as CASSIGGSSYNEQFF. The chain employs TRBV7-2 and TRBJ2-1; the D gene is possibly TRBD1 (6 bases). The CDR3 length is 15 residues. The V and J ends lost 5 bases and 0 bases respectively, with 11 bases between them. Germline V gene sequence: CDR1 SGHTA, CDR2 FQGNSA.

In the case of this clonotype: This may arise from a read error, as a much more abundant clone is one base away. V gene TRBV29-1 combines with J gene TRBJ2-7; the D gene could be TRBD1 or TRBD2 (5 bases each). Germline V CDR1 and CDR2: SQVTM, ANQGSEA. This CDR3 spans 13 amino acids. V dropped 7 bases and J dropped 2 bases, with 15 bases sitting between them. CDR3 loop: CSASWVGAYEQYF. The CDR3 region has the DNA TGCAGCGCGTCATGGGTGGGGGCCTACGAGCAGTACTTC.

The CDR3 region is CASEPDSGDGYTF. In DNA form, the CDR3 reads TGTGCCAGTGAACCGGATTCGGGAGATGGCTACACCTTC. The rearrangement links TRBV3-1 to TRBJ1-2; D gene unclear. This CDR3 is built from 13 residues. Germline V gene lookup returns CDR1 LGHDT and CDR2 YNNKEL (reference sequence). The V end lost 9 bases, the J end lost 6 bases, and 17 bases lay between the germline ends.

The CDR3 loop reads CSATTRLAGKPDEQYF. The CDR3 DNA follows: TGCAGTGCCACTACCCGACTAGCGGGGAAACCCGACGAGCAGTACTTC. The V call is TRBV20-1, the J call TRBJ2-7; 11 nucleotides agree with TRBD2. Germline CDR1 is DFQATT and CDR2 is SNEGSKA (reference sequence). CDR3 length: 16 amino acids. V lost 6 bases, J lost 5 bases, and 15 bases stayed unmatched.

Concerning this clonotype: A read error may explain this, as a much larger clone is one base away. The V and J genes are TRBV28 and TRBJ2-7; D is undetermined. From germline, CDR1 is MDHEN and CDR2 SYDVKM. The CDR3 length is 13 residues. The CDR3 here is CTSSSTDPSEQYF. CDR3 coding DNA: TGTACCAGCAGTTCAACGGACCCTAGCGAGCAGTACTTC.

This rearrangement joins TRBV7-9 to TRBJ2-3; D gene uncertain. This CDR3 spans 15 amino acids. Germline-derived CDR1 and CDR2 are SEHNR and FQNEAQ (reference sequence). Trimming took off 5 bases at V and 2 bases at J, with 14 bases between the two ends. CDR3 sequence: CASSKTNDATDTQYF. The CDR3 nucleotides read TGTGCCAGCAGCAAGACAAACGACGCCACAGATACGCAGTATTTT.

This clonotype has only a few counts. Since a much larger clone is just one base distant, this may be a read error. The chain has TRBV7-2 and TRBJ2-7; D is possibly TRBD1 or TRBD2 (5 bases each). This CDR3 comprises 17 residues. CDR1 is SGHTA and CDR2 is FQGNSA in the germline V gene. Trimming stripped 5 bases from V and 0 bases from J, with 20 bases between. This CDR3 reads CASSPTYLGRDSYEQYF. The CDR3 nucleotides read TGTGCCAGCAGCCCGACCTATTTGGGACGGGACTCCTACGAGCAGTACTTC.

The V and J genes are TRBV15 and TRBJ2-3, with 8 bases fitting TRBD1. CDR3 length: 15 residues. Germline V gene sequence: CDR1 LNHNV, CDR2 YYDKDF (reference sequence). Unmatched junction bases numbered 6, after V lost 0 bases and J lost 7 bases. CDR3 coding DNA: TGTGCCACCAGCAGAGATTACGACAGGGGATATACGCAGTATTTT. Amino acids: CATSRDYDRGYTQYF.

This chain connects TRBV12-3 or TRBV12-4 to TRBJ2-2; TRBD2 aligns across 8 bases. With V trimmed by 6 bases and J by 6 bases, 9 bases remained unmatched. The length of the CDR3 is 15 residues. The CDR3 nucleotides read TGTGCCAGCAGGACCGGAGCGGGAGTCCCCGGGGAGCTGTTTTTT. Amino acids: CASRTGAGVPGELFF.

Notes on this clonotype: This clone may be a read error of a much larger clone one base away. The chain joins TRBV5-5 to TRBJ2-1; TRBD2 aligns across 11 bases. This CDR3 has 15 residues. J gave up 13 bases and V 2 bases, and 11 bases lay outside the gene matches. The germline V gene has CDR1 SGHKS and CDR2 YYEKEE (reference sequence). The CDR3 DNA follows: TGTGCCAGCAGCTTATCGACTAGCGGGATGGAGACCCAGTTCTTC. It is translated as CASSLSTSGMETQFF.